This T cell receptor (beta chain) comes out of a study of identical twins. TCRdb used MiXCR to reprocess the 5' RACE reads, holding one entry per CDR3 protein. The sample consists of some 190,000 distinct CDR3 sequences, more than 15% of them appearing once. The CDR3 spans 17 residues. Losses at the gene ends were 5 bases for V and 0 bases for J; bases not matched to a gene: 10. Germline CDR1 reads SGHTA; CDR2 reads FQGTGA. This clonotype was seen only a few times. This sample also belongs to another study, concerning T cells expressing NK-cell markers. That report notes: Among eight sequenced donors, seven carried HCMV seropositivity while one was seronegative. Also leading the CD3+CD56-NKG2C+ fraction in a few donors were these clonotypes.

The chain recombines TRBV7-3 with TRBJ2-1; 7 positions match TRBD1. This sequence was found in a woman aged 18-35 years in good health. The specimen was CD8+ T cells sorted from blood. CDR3 protein: CASSLLYGDSSYNEQFF. CDR3 nucleotide sequence: TGTGCCAGCAGCCTACTGTACGGGGACAGCTCCTACAATGAGCAGTTCTTC.